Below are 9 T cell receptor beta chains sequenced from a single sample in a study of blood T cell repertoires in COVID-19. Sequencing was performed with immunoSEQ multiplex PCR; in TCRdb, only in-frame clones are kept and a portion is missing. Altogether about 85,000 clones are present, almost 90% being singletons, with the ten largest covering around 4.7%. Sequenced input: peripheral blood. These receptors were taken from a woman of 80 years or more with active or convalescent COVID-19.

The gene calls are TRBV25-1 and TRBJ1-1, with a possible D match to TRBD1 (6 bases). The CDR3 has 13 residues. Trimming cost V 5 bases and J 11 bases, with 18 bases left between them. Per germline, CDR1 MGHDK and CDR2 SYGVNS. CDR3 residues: CASSSPGTPPAFF. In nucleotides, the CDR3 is TGTGCCAGCAGTAGTCCCGGGACACCCCCGGCTTTCTTT.

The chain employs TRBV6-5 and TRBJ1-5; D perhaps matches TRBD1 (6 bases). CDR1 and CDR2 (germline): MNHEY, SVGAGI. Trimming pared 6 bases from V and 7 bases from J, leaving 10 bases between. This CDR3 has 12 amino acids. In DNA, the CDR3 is TGTGCCAGCAGACAGGGAGACCAGCCCCAGCATTTT. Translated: CASRQGDQPQHF.

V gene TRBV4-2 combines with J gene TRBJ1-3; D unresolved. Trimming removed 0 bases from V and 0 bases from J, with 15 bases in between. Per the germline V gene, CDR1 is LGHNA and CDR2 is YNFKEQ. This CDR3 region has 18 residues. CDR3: CASSQDLIGSGSGNTIYF. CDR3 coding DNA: TGTGCCAGCAGCCAAGATTTAATTGGCTCTGGCTCTGGAAACACCATATATTTT.

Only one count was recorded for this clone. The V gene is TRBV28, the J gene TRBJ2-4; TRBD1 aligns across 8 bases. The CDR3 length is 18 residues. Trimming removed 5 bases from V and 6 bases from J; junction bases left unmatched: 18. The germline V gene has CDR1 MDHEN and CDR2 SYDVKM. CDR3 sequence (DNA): TGTGCCAGCAGTCTCCAGGGGGCAAGATCGGCCACTCCAAACATTCAGTACTTC. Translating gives CASSLQGARSATPNIQYF. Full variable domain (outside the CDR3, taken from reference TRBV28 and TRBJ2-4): DVKVTQSSRYLVKRTGEKVFLECVQDMDHENMFWYRQDPGLGLRLIYFSYDVKMKEKGDIPEGYSVSREKKERFSLILESASTNQTSMYLCASSLQGARSATPNIQYFGAGTRLSVL.

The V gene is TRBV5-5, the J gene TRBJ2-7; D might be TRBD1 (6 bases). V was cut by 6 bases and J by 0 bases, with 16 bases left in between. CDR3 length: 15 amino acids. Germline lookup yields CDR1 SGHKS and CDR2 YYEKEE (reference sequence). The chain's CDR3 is CASKEQGISSYEQYF. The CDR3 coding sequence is TGTGCCAGCAAAGAACAGGGAATTAGCTCCTACGAGCAGTACTTC.

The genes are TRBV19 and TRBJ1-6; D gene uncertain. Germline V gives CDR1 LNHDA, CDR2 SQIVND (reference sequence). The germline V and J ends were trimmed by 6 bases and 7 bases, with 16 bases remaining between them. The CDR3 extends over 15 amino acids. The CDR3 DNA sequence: TGTGCCAGTAGCCCGGGGAGTCCAAGGAATTCACCCCTCCACTTT. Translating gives CASSPGSPRNSPLHF.

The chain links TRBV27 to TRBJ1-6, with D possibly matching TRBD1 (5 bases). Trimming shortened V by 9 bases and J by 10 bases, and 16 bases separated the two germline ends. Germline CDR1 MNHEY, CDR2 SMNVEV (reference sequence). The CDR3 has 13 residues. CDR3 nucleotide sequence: TGTGCCAGTCGAAGGGGCTTATGGTCACCCCTCCACTTT. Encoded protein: CASRRGLWSPLHF.

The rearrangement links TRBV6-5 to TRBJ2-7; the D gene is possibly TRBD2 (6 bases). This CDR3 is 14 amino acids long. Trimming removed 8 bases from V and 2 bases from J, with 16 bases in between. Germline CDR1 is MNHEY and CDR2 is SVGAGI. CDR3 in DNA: TGTGCCAGCCACCCCTCGGGGGTACCCTACGAGCAGTACTTC. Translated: CASHPSGVPYEQYF.

The CDR3 nucleotides are TGTGCCAGCAGCACAACCGACCGGGACAGGGGGGTAGCTTTCTTT. This gives the protein CASSTTDRDRGVAFF. This rearrangement joins TRBV7-2 to TRBJ1-1; 11 nucleotides line up with TRBD1. Germline V CDR1 and CDR2: SGHTA, FQGNSA. The junction had 12 bases not matched to a gene; V was cut back by 5 bases and J by 10 bases. The CDR3 totals 15 residues.